This T cell receptor beta chain was recorded in a study of T cell responses to AZD1222 COVID-19 vaccine. Concerning this clone itself: The target antigen is unknown.

Repertoires were generated with immunoSEQ multiplex PCR, while TCRdb's copy carries only in-frame clones and drops some. This sample carries about 120,000 clones, roughly 90% of them seen once, and the ten largest clones take 11% to 15%. The V gene lost 7 bases and the J gene lost 5 bases, with 17 bases spanning the gap. The CDR3 is 14 residues long. CDR1 and CDR2 from the germline V gene are SQVTM and ANQGSEA. Whole-study results and caveats: Researchers report vaccine-associated CD4 TCRs spanning spike, with dominance at 160-218 and 743-854. The reported proportion of spike-specific TCRs targeting unmutated variant regions was nearly half.

The specimen was peripheral blood, collected on day 0 of AZD1222 vaccination. This chain joins TRBV29-1 and TRBJ2-2; D tentatively fits TRBD1 or TRBD2 (5 bases each). The receptor was isolated from an adult in good health. CDR3 loop: CSARWGRGTGELFF. In nucleotides, the CDR3 is TGCAGCGCCCGGTGGGGACGTGGAACCGGGGAGCTGTTTTTT.